This TCR beta chain was profiled in a study of shared clonotypes between healthy human individuals. Germline assignment: CDR1 LNHDA and CDR2 SQIVND (reference sequence). CDR3 length equals 14 residues. Between the trimmed V and J ends, which lost 3 bases and 7 bases, there was a span of 15 bases. Using immunoSEQ multiplex PCR, the repertoire was profiled, and TCRdb retains in-frame clones only, with some absent. The sample contains around 2,000,000 clones, less than 95% of which appear only once. This clone was seen only a few times. CD8 cells regarded as naive lacked CD45RO, were positively chosen for CCR7, and omitted terminally differentiated effector memory CD45RA+ cells.

This clonotype was sampled from a man in his late teens or twenties in good health. The chain couples TRBV19 to TRBJ1-1; a possible D gene is TRBD1 (5 bases). The sequenced sample was naive CD8+ T cells sorted from blood. The CDR3 DNA follows: TGTGCCAGTAGTATTCGGGGACTGGGTCTTGAAGCTTTCTTT. Amino acids: CASSIRGLGLEAFF.